The 27 T cell receptor beta chains listed next were all sequenced from one sample in a study of blood T cell repertoires in COVID-19. The protocol was immunoSEQ multiplex PCR, while the TCRdb copy is restricted to in-frame clones and leaves out a portion. The table lists 210,000 or so clones, approximately 87% of them singletons. Material for sequencing was PBMCs or T cells enriched from blood (not recorded which). These receptors were collected from a woman aged 50 to 65 in a cohort exposed to, infected with or recovered from COVID-19 (not recorded which).

The chain uses TRBV28 and TRBJ2-7; 8 bases map to TRBD2. This CDR3 contains 12 residues. V was pared by 5 bases and J by 5 bases, with 2 bases of the junction left unmatched. Per the germline V gene, CDR1 is MDHEN and CDR2 is SYDVKM. The CDR3 here is CASSHGGDEQYF. For the CDR3, the DNA is TGTGCCAGCAGTCACGGGGGGGACGAGCAGTACTTC.

V usage is TRBV5-6 and J usage is TRBJ1-2; 9 positions match TRBD1. The CDR3 totals 14 residues. Per germline, CDR1 SGHDT and CDR2 YYEEEE. V shed 6 bases, J shed 7 bases, and the junction held 10 bases outside the gene matches. In DNA form, the CDR3 reads TGTGCCAGCACCCCGCCCGGGACAGGGTTTGGCTACACCTTC. It specifies CASTPPGTGFGYTF.

The chain is built from TRBV7-3 and TRBJ2-2; the D is unclear. This CDR3 region has 14 residues. Per the germline V gene, CDR1 is SGHTA and CDR2 is FQGTGA. V shed 6 bases and J shed 4 bases, with 12 bases lying between them. CDR3 sequence: CASSYNPLTGELFF. The CDR3 region has the DNA TGTGCCAGCAGTTACAATCCTCTCACCGGGGAGCTGTTTTTT. The whole variable domain, remainder taken from reference TRBV7-3 and TRBJ2-2, is GAGVSQTPSNKVTEKGKYVELRCDPISGHTALYWYRQSLGQGPEFLIYFQGTGAADDSGLPNDRFFAVRPEGSVSTLKIQRTERGDSAVYLCASSYNPLTGELFFGEGSRLTVL.

J is TRBJ2-1 and V is TRBV19, with D perhaps matching TRBD2 (6 bases). The V gene lost 6 bases and the J gene lost 7 bases, with 22 bases spanning the gap. CDR3 length equals 16 residues. CDR1 is LNHDA, CDR2 SQIVND, per germline (reference sequence). CDR3 nucleotides: TGTGCCAGTAGGGAGTCTGGGGGACGGAGGGTGAATGAGCAGTTCTTC. It is translated as CASRESGGRRVNEQFF.

J is TRBJ1-1 and V is TRBV27; TRBD1 might be the D (5 bases). This CDR3 is built from 15 residues. Trimming cost V 2 bases and J 0 bases, with 10 bases left between them. Looked up from germline, CDR1 is MNHEY and CDR2 is SMNVEV (reference sequence). The CDR3 sequence is CASSLKNRMNTEAFF. CDR3 nucleotides: TGTGCCAGCAGTTTAAAGAACAGGATGAACACTGAAGCTTTCTTT.

The rearrangement links TRBV30 to TRBJ1-2; a possible D gene is TRBD1 (6 bases). Between the trimmed V and J ends, which lost 3 bases and 8 bases, there was a span of 13 bases. The CDR3 covers 12 residues. Germline V gene sequence: CDR1 GTSNPN, CDR2 SVGIG (reference sequence). The CDR3 coding sequence is TGTGCCTGGAGCGCGGGCCAGGGGGGCTACACCTTC. This gives the protein CAWSAGQGGYTF.

Turning to this clone: Germline is not matched at one junction end, which may reflect a read error. This chain links TRBV7-9 with TRBJ1-4, with 7 bases matching TRBD1. Germline-derived CDR1 and CDR2 are SEHNR and FQNEAQ (reference sequence). The CDR3 runs to 14 residues. CDR3 DNA: TGTGCCAGCAGTGAGGGGGCAACCAATGAAAAACTGTTTTTT. Amino acid sequence: CASSEGATNEKLFF.

J is TRBJ2-7 and V is TRBV3-1 (or the pseudogene TRBV3-2); TRBD1 matches 9 bases. V shed 5 bases and J 6 bases; nucleotides not matched to a gene: 11. Germline V gene lookup returns CDR1 LGHDT and CDR2 YNNKEL (reference sequence). This CDR3 has 15 residues. The CDR3 spells CASSVVWTGASEQYF. The CDR3 DNA is TGTGCCAGCAGCGTAGTATGGACAGGGGCTAGCGAGCAGTACTTC.

The chain has TRBV5-4 and TRBJ1-2; 7 positions match TRBD1. The V gene end was trimmed by 4 bases and the J gene end by 4 bases; junction bases not matched to a gene: 7. Germline lookup yields CDR1 SGHNT and CDR2 YYREEE (reference sequence). There are 14 residues in the CDR3. CDR3 region: CASSPPGQFYGYTF. Written as DNA, the CDR3 is TGTGCCAGCAGCCCGCCGGGACAGTTCTATGGCTACACCTTC.

This clone was seen just once. V usage is TRBV4-2 and J usage is TRBJ1-2; the D gene is possibly TRBD1 (5 bases). The CDR3 runs 14 residues. Trimming pared 0 bases from V and 8 bases from J, leaving 13 bases between. Germline V gene lookup returns CDR1 LGHNA and CDR2 YNFKEQ. The CDR3 DNA is TGTGCCAGCAGCCAAGAAGACTCCCACAGGGGCTACACCTTC. Translation gives CASSQEDSHRGYTF.

The chain carries TRBV5-1 and TRBJ1-1; possible D gene TRBD1, 5 bases. Germline values: CDR1 SGHRS, CDR2 YFSETQ. Trimming stripped 4 bases from V and 3 bases from J, with 19 bases between. CDR3 length: 16 residues. The CDR3 region is CASSPQSGVGDTEAFF. The CDR3 DNA reads TGCGCCAGCAGCCCCCAAAGTGGGGTAGGGGACACTGAAGCTTTCTTT.

With respect to this clone: At one end the junction does not follow the germline gene, possibly because of a read error. The CDR3 DNA reads TGTGCCAGCAGCTTAGAGCCGCGGGGGAACTTT. It is translated as CASSLEPRGNF. The J gene is TRBJ2-3, the V gene TRBV7-8; 7 nucleotides align to TRBD2. The CDR3 length is 11 residues. Germline V gene lookup returns CDR1 SGHVS and CDR2 FQNEAQ.

The rearrangement links TRBV28 to TRBJ1-2; D perhaps matches TRBD1 (5 bases). CDR1 is MDHEN, CDR2 SYDVKM, per germline. Trimming shortened V by 4 bases and J by 6 bases, and 6 bases separated the two germline ends. This CDR3 has 11 amino acids. In DNA form, the CDR3 reads TGTGCCAGCAGTTCCAGGGATGGCTACACCTTC. It is translated as CASSSRDGYTF.

The CDR3 DNA follows: TGCGCCAGCAGCCAATCAGACAGGGAAAAACTGTTTTTT. It translates to CASSQSDREKLFF. V usage is TRBV4-1 and J usage is TRBJ1-4; possibly TRBD1 for D (6 bases). The CDR3 spans 13 residues. Deletions cut 2 bases from V and 8 bases from J, with 9 bases between. Per the germline V gene, CDR1 is MGHRA and CDR2 is YSYEKL.

The gene calls are TRBV5-1 and TRBJ2-3; D is perhaps TRBD1 (5 bases). The CDR3 is made up of 16 amino acids. Germline V gives CDR1 SGHRS, CDR2 YFSETQ. With 0 bases removed from V and 0 bases from J, the gap between germline ends came to 11 bases. Here the CDR3 reads CASSLVTAASTDTQYF. The CDR3 DNA reads TGCGCCAGCAGCTTGGTGACAGCCGCTAGCACAGATACGCAGTATTTT.

This chain connects TRBV5-1 to TRBJ2-1, with 8 bases identical to TRBD2. With V trimmed by 3 bases and J by 7 bases, 12 bases remained unmatched. This CDR3 has 16 amino acids. The germline V gene encodes CDR1 SGHRS and CDR2 YFSETQ. The CDR3 is CASSSMSGGPRNEQFF. In nucleotides, the CDR3 is TGCGCCAGCAGCTCCATGTCGGGGGGGCCCAGGAATGAGCAGTTCTTC. The full variable domain, its missing parts supplied by reference TRBV5-1 and TRBJ2-1, is KAGVTQTPRYLIKTRGQQVTLSCSPISGHRSVSWYQQTPGQGLQFLFEYFSETQRNKGNFPGRFSGRQFSNSRSEMNVSTLELGDSALYLCASSSMSGGPRNEQFFGPGTRLTVL.

To note about this clone: Other DNA sequences within the sample encode an identical CDR3. The rearrangement joins TRBV5-4 to TRBJ1-2; perhaps TRBD1 as D (6 bases). Trimming took 1 base from V and 4 from J, leaving 8 bases between them. CDR1 and CDR2 from the germline V gene are SGHNT and YYREEE (reference sequence). The CDR3 covers 13 residues. The CDR3 sequence is CASSLRTVYGYTF. CDR3 bases: TGTGCCAGCAGCTTGCGGACAGTCTATGGCTACACCTTC.

In this sample, this clone turned up once. The V call is TRBV7-2, the J call TRBJ2-2; 9 bases match TRBD2. Germline assignment: CDR1 SGHTA and CDR2 FQGNSA. Trimming took 0 bases from V and 6 from J; bases not matched to a gene: 2. CDR3 size: 15 residues. DNA for the CDR3: TGTGCCAGCAGCTTAGCTAGCGGGGGTGCCGGGGAGCTGTTTTTT. It is translated as CASSLASGGAGELFF.

This clone has a handful of counts. The chain is built from TRBV18 and TRBJ1-3; D might be TRBD1 (6 bases). This CDR3 contains 15 residues. Germline V gene sequence: CDR1 KGHSH, CDR2 LQKENI. The V and J ends lost 0 bases and 3 bases respectively, with 9 bases between them. The CDR3 is CASSPPGQYGNTIYF. DNA for the CDR3: TGTGCCAGCTCACCACCCGGACAGTATGGAAACACCATATATTTT.

The chain uses TRBV2 and TRBJ1-5; D is uncertain. The ends were cut back, 4 bases at V and 3 bases at J, with 10 bases in the middle. CDR3 length: 14 residues. Germline V gene sequence: CDR1 SNHLY, CDR2 FYNNEI. CDR3: CASSAGYYNQPQHF. Written as DNA, the CDR3 is TGTGCCAGCAGTGCTGGCTACTACAATCAGCCCCAGCATTTT.

This chain links TRBV11-2 with TRBJ1-6; TRBD1 aligns across 11 bases. The CDR3 spans 19 residues. Germline-derived CDR1 and CDR2 are SGHAT and FQNNGV. The V segment lost 7 bases and the J segment 2 bases; nucleotides outside the gene matches: 13. CDR3 loop: CASTTPPGQGETYNSPLHF. In DNA, the CDR3 is TGTGCCAGCACCACACCGCCGGGACAGGGGGAGACCTATAATTCACCCCTCCACTTT.

This chain connects TRBV12-3 or TRBV12-4 to TRBJ1-6, with D tentatively TRBD1 (5 bases). The ends were cut back, 6 bases at V and 7 bases at J, with 10 bases in the middle. The CDR3 length is 13 residues. DNA for the CDR3: TGTGCCAGCAGACTCGGGGGGAATTCACCCCTCCACTTT. The encoded protein is CASRLGGNSPLHF.

The V call is TRBV11-2, the J call TRBJ1-6; 8 bases fit TRBD1. This CDR3 comprises 14 residues. Germline V CDR1 and CDR2: SGHAT, FQNNGV. V lost 5 bases, J lost 7 bases, and 4 bases stayed unmatched. CDR3 DNA: TGTGCCAGCAGCGAGGGACAGGAGAATTCACCCCTCCACTTT. It yields the protein CASSEGQENSPLHF.

The chain joins TRBV28 to TRBJ2-7; possibly TRBD1 for D (6 bases). Trimming removed 3 bases at V and 2 bases at J, with 11 bases between. Per germline, CDR1 MDHEN and CDR2 SYDVKM. This CDR3 has 14 amino acids. DNA for the CDR3: TGTGCCAGCAGTTTCCACGGGACAACCTACGAGCAGTACTTC. Amino acid sequence: CASSFHGTTYEQYF.

This chain joins TRBV7-8 and TRBJ1-5; D ambiguous. Per germline, CDR1 SGHVS and CDR2 FQNEAQ. V lost 5 bases to trimming and J lost 0 bases, with 5 bases between them. This CDR3 comprises 13 residues. Here the CDR3 DNA reads TGTGCCAGCAGCGCAGATAGCAATCAGCCCCAGCATTTT. Amino acids: CASSADSNQPQHF.

This rearrangement joins TRBV5-1 to TRBJ2-6, with a possible D match to TRBD1 (6 bases). This CDR3 has 18 amino acids. The V end was cut by 0 bases, the J end by 0 bases, with 13 bases between. Germline V gene sequence: CDR1 SGHRS, CDR2 YFSETQ. The CDR3 loop reads CASSLGDRSNSGANVLTF. CDR3 nucleotides: TGCGCCAGCAGCTTGGGTGACAGGAGTAACTCTGGGGCCAACGTCCTGACTTTC. Full variable domain (rest looked up from reference TRBV5-1 and TRBJ2-6): KAGVTQTPRYLIKTRGQQVTLSCSPISGHRSVSWYQQTPGQGLQFLFEYFSETQRNKGNFPGRFSGRQFSNSRSEMNVSTLELGDSALYLCASSLGDRSNSGANVLTFGAGSRLTVL.

This clone was recorded only once. The chain links TRBV5-8 to TRBJ2-5; D may be TRBD2 (7 bases). This CDR3 has 12 amino acids. Germline V CDR1 and CDR2: SGHTS, YDEGEE. Trimming took off 7 bases at V and 3 bases at J, with 10 bases between the two ends. The CDR3 DNA is TGTGCCAGCCAGGGGAGGGAAGAGACCCAGTACTTC. The encoded protein is CASQGREETQYF.